This T cell receptor beta chain was sequenced during a study of neurological immune-mediated disorders. Study-level findings and limits: The greatest TCR clonal expansion appeared in HTLV-1-associated myelopathy and the smallest, falling below healthy controls, in multiple sclerosis.

This clonotype appeared many times. Antigen unknown. One entry per CDR3 protein, called by TCRdb with MiXCR from the 5' RACE reads. Found here are around 16,000 distinct CDR3 sequences, under 15% of them singletons; the top ten hold about 13%. The CDR3 sequence is 14 residues long. Trimming cost V 5 bases and J 8 bases; bases outside gene matches: 8. CDR1 is MGHDK, CDR2 SYGVNS, per germline. The clonotype was recovered from a man in his sixties with HTLV-1-associated myelopathy (HAM/TSP). The rearrangement uses TRBV25-1 and TRBJ1-4; 7 bases match TRBD1. Sample: PBMCs. The CDR3: CASSTQGSGEKLFF. CDR3 bases: TGTGCCAGCAGTACACAGGGGTCGGGGGAAAAACTGTTTTTT.